What follows are 20 T cell receptor beta chains derived from one specimen sequenced in a study of sequential checkpoint blockade in melanoma. The sample's treatment: randomized to nivolumab then ipilimumab (arm A) or the reverse (arm B). The repertoire was sequenced with immunoSEQ multiplex PCR; TCRdb's copy has only in-frame clones and lacks some. The data show 9,500 to 13,000 clones, approximately 70% seen once. The starting material was CD8+ T cells sorted from blood (inferred from file names), obtained from a patient given nivolumab and ipilimumab in sequence. The origin of the receptors is a human donor with melanoma.

The gene calls are TRBV29-1 and TRBJ2-2; 9 bases fit TRBD1. Losses at the gene ends were 4 bases for V and 6 bases for J; bases not matched to a gene: 12. The CDR3 is 16 amino acids. Germline CDR1 reads SQVTM; CDR2 reads ANQGSEA. This chain's CDR3 is CSVGIRDRAGSGELFF. The CDR3 DNA is TGCAGCGTTGGCATCCGGGACAGGGCTGGATCCGGGGAGCTGTTTTTT.

V usage is TRBV7-9 and J usage is TRBJ2-7; 9 bases align to TRBD1. Germline V gene lookup returns CDR1 SEHNR and CDR2 FQNEAQ (reference sequence). V shed 4 bases, J shed 5 bases, and the junction held 9 bases outside the gene matches. The CDR3 is 15 amino acids. The CDR3 DNA reads TGTGCCAGCAGCTCTCGGACAGGGGAAAGGGACGAGCAGTACTTC. This gives the protein CASSSRTGERDEQYF.

CDR3 coding DNA: TGTGCCAGCAGCTTGGCAGGAGGTGAAGCTTTCTTT. The encoded protein is CASSLAGGEAFF. The V call is TRBV7-9, the J call TRBJ1-1; D is undetermined. Between the trimmed V and J ends, which lost 3 bases and 7 bases, there was a span of 9 bases. Germline assignment: CDR1 SEHNR and CDR2 FQNEAQ (reference sequence). CDR3 length equals 12 residues.

J is TRBJ2-7 and V is TRBV10-3, with D unresolved. This CDR3 is 12 amino acids long. Trimming took off 8 bases at V and 1 base at J, with 9 bases between the two ends. Germline V gene sequence: CDR1 ENHRY, CDR2 SYGVKD. The CDR3: CAIGLDSYEQYF. In DNA, the CDR3 is TGTGCCATCGGCCTCGATTCCTACGAGCAGTACTTC.

The chain couples TRBV10-3 to TRBJ2-1; 7 nucleotides agree with TRBD2. V gave up 4 bases and J gave up 6 bases; unmatched junction bases: 9. CDR3 length equals 15 residues. Germline assignment: CDR1 ENHRY and CDR2 SYGVKD. CDR3 DNA: TGTGCCATCAGTGTCGGTGCGGGAGTGGCCAATGAGCAGTTCTTC. It translates to CAISVGAGVANEQFF.

The rearrangement uses TRBV29-1 and TRBJ2-7; 7 nucleotides agree with TRBD2. Losses at the gene ends were 2 bases for V and 6 bases for J; bases not matched to a gene: 7. The CDR3 has 13 residues. Germline V lookup: CDR1 SQVTM, CDR2 ANQGSEA. This chain's CDR3 is CSVESGLEGEQYF. The CDR3 nucleotides read TGCAGCGTTGAAAGCGGACTAGAGGGCGAGCAGTACTTC.

The chain combines TRBV29-1 with TRBJ2-1, with 7 bases fitting TRBD2. The CDR3 length is 15 residues. Germline loops: CDR1 SQVTM, CDR2 ANQGSEA. Unmatched junction bases numbered 13, after V lost 6 bases and J lost 5 bases. The CDR3 nucleotides are TGCAGCGTGGCCGGGAATGGGGACTACAACAATGAGCAGTTCTTC. As protein: CSVAGNGDYNNEQFF.

The chain couples TRBV7-8 to TRBJ2-7, with 11 positions matching TRBD2. V trimming: 4 bases; J trimming: 1 base; junction bases outside the gene matches: 3. This CDR3 spans 15 amino acids. Germline assignment: CDR1 SGHVS and CDR2 FQNEAQ. The DNA of the CDR3 is TGTGCCAGCAGCTATCGGACTAGCGGGTCCTACGAGCAGTACTTC. Translation gives CASSYRTSGSYEQYF.

There are a few counts of this clone. The CDR3 bases are TGCGCCAGCAGGCCGGGACTAGCGGGGGCCGGATACGAGCAGTACTTC. Its translation is CASRPGLAGAGYEQYF. The V gene is TRBV4-1, the J gene TRBJ2-7, with 14 nucleotides matching TRBD2. The V and J ends lost 6 bases and 4 bases, in that order; junction bases with no gene match: 8. This CDR3 has 16 amino acids. Per the germline V gene, CDR1 is MGHRA and CDR2 is YSYEKL.

Details on this clone: Other DNA sequences from this sample encode an identical CDR3 as well. The V gene is TRBV29-1, the J gene TRBJ2-1, with 8 bases matching TRBD2. Germline lookup yields CDR1 SQVTM and CDR2 ANQGSEA. Trimming at V came to 7 bases and at J to 7 bases, leaving 3 bases not matched to a gene. The length of the CDR3 is 11 residues. The CDR3 coding sequence is TGCAGCGCCGGGACTAGAAATGAGCAGTTCTTC. Its translation is CSAGTRNEQFF.

The rearrangement uses TRBV19 and TRBJ2-2; TRBD2 matches 7 bases. V dropped 10 bases and J dropped 5; count of bases not matched to a gene: 7. CDR3 length: 13 amino acids. In germline, CDR1 is LNHDA, CDR2 SQIVND (reference sequence). CDR3 protein: CAIDGLGTGELFF. CDR3 in DNA: TGTGCCATAGATGGACTAGGAACCGGGGAGCTGTTTTTT.

The rearrangement uses TRBV5-6 and TRBJ2-1, with TRBD1 matching 8 bases. J lost 9 bases, V lost 0 bases, and 5 bases had no gene match. CDR3 length equals 14 residues. Germline CDR1 reads SGHDT; CDR2 reads YYEEEE. CDR3: CASSLGQGAGEQFF. Here the CDR3 DNA reads TGTGCCAGCAGCTTGGGTCAGGGGGCGGGTGAGCAGTTCTTC.

V and J are TRBV13 and TRBJ2-2; TRBD2 is a possible D gene (6 bases). This CDR3 has 15 residues. Germline V gives CDR1 PRHDT, CDR2 FYEKMQ (reference sequence). V was cut by 2 bases and J by 3 bases, with 10 bases left in between. The CDR3, as DNA: TGTGCCAGCAGCTTAACTAGCCCGTACACCGGGGAGCTGTTTTTT. This encodes CASSLTSPYTGELFF.

V is TRBV28 and J is TRBJ2-3; 14 nucleotides match TRBD2. Germline CDR1 reads MDHEN; CDR2 reads SYDVKM. J lost 2 bases, V lost 0 bases, and 7 bases had no gene match. The CDR3 is 19 residues long. CDR3 in DNA: TGTGCCAGCAGTTTATGGGACCAGGGACTAGCGGGAGCCACAGATACGCAGTATTTT. Protein product: CASSLWDQGLAGATDTQYF.

This chain links TRBV7-2 with TRBJ2-7; D possibly corresponds to TRBD1 (7 bases). V was clipped by 3 bases and J by 0 bases, with 18 bases between them. There are 17 residues in the CDR3. CDR1 is SGHTA and CDR2 is FQGNSA in the germline V gene. The CDR3 sequence is CASSFGGGGGFSYEQYF. Here the CDR3 DNA reads TGTGCCAGCAGCTTTGGAGGGGGCGGTGGGTTCTCCTACGAGCAGTACTTC.

The rearrangement links TRBV7-2 to TRBJ2-1; 13 nucleotides align to TRBD2. This CDR3 has 15 amino acids. Trimming cost V 5 bases and J 8 bases; bases outside gene matches: 6. Germline V gene data show CDR1 as SGHTA and CDR2 as FQGNSA. CDR3 DNA sequence: TGTGCCAGCAGCCAGACTAGCGGGAGGAATTATGAGCAGTTCTTC. It translates to CASSQTSGRNYEQFF. Looking up the rest from reference TRBV7-2 and TRBJ2-1 gives the full variable domain: GAGVSQSPSNKVTEKGKDVELRCDPISGHTALYWYRQSLGQGLEFLIYFQGNSAPDKSGLPSDRFSAERTGGSVSTLTIQRTQQEDSAVYLCASSQTSGRNYEQFFGPGTRLTVL.

V gene TRBV5-6 combines with J gene TRBJ2-7; 9 bases map to TRBD1. V lost 4 bases to trimming and J lost 0 bases; unmatched junction nucleotides: 5. The CDR3 totals 15 residues. The germline V gene encodes CDR1 SGHDT and CDR2 YYEEEE. The CDR3 spells CASSVYRGPSYEQYF. CDR3 nucleotides: TGTGCCAGCAGCGTCTACAGGGGGCCCTCCTACGAGCAGTACTTC.

This clone showed up just a few times. This chain joins TRBV9 and TRBJ2-2; D unresolved. The CDR3 totals 11 residues. Germline V gives CDR1 SGDLS, CDR2 YYNGEE. V was trimmed by 6 bases and J by 7 bases, leaving 7 bases between them. In DNA form, the CDR3 reads TGTGCCAGCACCAGAAGCGGGGAGCTGTTTTTT. Translation gives CASTRSGELFF. The full variable domain, its missing parts supplied by reference TRBV9 and TRBJ2-2, is DSGVTQTPKHLITATGQRVTLRCSPRSGDLSVYWYQQSLDQGLQFLIQYYNGEERAKGNILERFSAQQFPDLHSELNLSSLELGDSALYFCASTRSGELFFGEGSRLTVL.

This rearrangement joins TRBV9 to TRBJ2-7, with TRBD2 matching 10 bases. With V trimmed by 0 bases and J by 3 bases, 0 bases remained unmatched. The germline CDR1 and CDR2 sequences are SGDLS and YYNGEE. There are 14 residues in the CDR3. This CDR3 reads CASSVGLAGYEQYF. The CDR3 region has the DNA TGTGCCAGCAGCGTAGGACTAGCGGGCTACGAGCAGTACTTC. Full variable domain (remainder filled in from reference TRBV9 and TRBJ2-7): DSGVTQTPKHLITATGQRVTLRCSPRSGDLSVYWYQQSLDQGLQFLIQYYNGEERAKGNILERFSAQQFPDLHSELNLSSLELGDSALYFCASSVGLAGYEQYFGPGTRLTVT.

This clone was seen more than once but under ten times. The V gene is TRBV28, the J gene TRBJ2-7; 7 bases map to TRBD1. The junction had 6 bases not matched to a gene; V was cut back by 3 bases and J by 1 base. Germline V lookup: CDR1 MDHEN, CDR2 SYDVKM. The CDR3 has 15 amino acids. The CDR3: CASSLWGTVSYEQYF. The CDR3 DNA reads TGTGCCAGCAGTTTGTGGGGGACAGTGTCCTACGAGCAGTACTTC. Full variable domain (outside the CDR3, taken from reference TRBV28 and TRBJ2-7): DVKVTQSSRYLVKRTGEKVFLECVQDMDHENMFWYRQDPGLGLRLIYFSYDVKMKEKGDIPEGYSVSREKKERFSLILESASTNQTSMYLCASSLWGTVSYEQYFGPGTRLTVT.